The 18 T cell receptor beta chains listed next were all sequenced from one sample in a study of blood T cells in healthy people across ages. A second PCR of 7 to 11 cycles used a sample-barcoded 5' primer and a J-beta primer mix. MiXCR was run by TCRdb on the 5' RACE reads, yielding one entry per CDR3 protein. The data hold around 1,800,000 distinct CDR3 sequences, with about two fifths observed a single time. Sequenced input: blood. All receptors derive from a human donor in good health.

This clonotype was seen a handful of times. The chain links TRBV28 to TRBJ1-2; TRBD1 aligns across 8 bases. Germline CDR1 is MDHEN and CDR2 is SYDVKM. V gave up 9 bases and J gave up 0 bases; unmatched junction bases: 3. CDR3 length: 13 amino acids. Here the CDR3 reads CASLQGANYGYTF. CDR3 in DNA: TGTGCCAGTTTACAGGGGGCTAACTATGGCTACACCTTC.

The rearrangement links TRBV6-1 to TRBJ1-5; D not resolved. From germline, CDR1 is MNHNS and CDR2 SASEGT. CDR3 length: 15 residues. Trimming stripped 4 bases from V and 1 base from J, with 11 bases between. The CDR3 spells CASSALTVSNQPQHF. The CDR3 DNA reads as TGTGCCAGCAGTGCTCTGACGGTGAGCAATCAGCCCCAGCATTTT.

This clonotype was detected only once. V and J are TRBV6-6 and TRBJ1-4, with D possibly TRBD1 on 5 matching bases. Germline-derived CDR1 and CDR2 are MNHNY and SVGAGI (reference sequence). Trimming pared 6 bases from V and 8 bases from J, leaving 16 bases between. This CDR3 comprises 14 residues. CDR3 sequence (DNA): TGTGCCAGCAGGGCGGGCAGGGCGAGGGAAAAACTGTTTTTT. The encoded protein is CASRAGRAREKLFF.

The chain links TRBV19 to TRBJ2-1, with 7 nucleotides matching TRBD2. CDR1 is LNHDA, CDR2 SQIVND, per germline (reference sequence). V shed 7 bases and J 7 bases; nucleotides not matched to a gene: 10. This CDR3 is built from 14 residues. The CDR3 nucleotides are TGTGCCAGTACCCTCGGGGGGAGGAGGAATGAGCAGTTCTTC. Residues: CASTLGGRRNEQFF.

V usage is TRBV10-3 and J usage is TRBJ2-5; TRBD1 is a possible D gene (5 bases). Trimming removed 7 bases from V and 3 bases from J, with 12 bases in between. The CDR3 is 13 residues long. Germline assignment: CDR1 ENHRY and CDR2 SYGVKD. The CDR3 spells CAIKKWGEETQYF. DNA for the CDR3: TGTGCCATCAAGAAGTGGGGCGAAGAGACCCAGTACTTC.

V usage is TRBV5-1 and J usage is TRBJ2-1; a possible D gene is TRBD1 (6 bases). With the DNA end fitting TRBJ2-7 better, the J assignment may be wrong. The germline V gene encodes CDR1 SGHRS and CDR2 YFSETQ. CDR3 size: 19 residues. The CDR3 loop reads CASSLYGTRTGTLSYEQYF. CDR3 sequence (DNA): TGCGCCAGCAGCTTGTACGGTACCCGTACCGGGACACTCTCCTACGAGCAGTACTTC.

The chain is built from TRBV5-1 and TRBJ2-7, with D unclear. The CDR3 is made up of 13 amino acids. Trimming stripped 7 bases from V and 1 base from J, with 12 bases between. CDR1 and CDR2 from the germline V gene are SGHRS and YFSETQ. The CDR3 DNA is TGCGCCAGCGCTTGGAGTGGATCCTACGAGCAGTACTTC. Residues: CASAWSGSYEQYF.

Only a few counts were recorded for this clonotype. The rearrangement uses TRBV11-2 and TRBJ2-5; 8 bases map to TRBD2. The junction had 10 bases not matched to a gene; V was cut back by 4 bases and J by 6 bases. This CDR3 has 15 residues. Germline CDR1 reads SGHAT; CDR2 reads FQNNGV. This chain's CDR3 is CASSSPGLGVQTQYF. The DNA of the CDR3 is TGTGCCAGCAGCTCCCCGGGACTAGGAGTTCAGACCCAGTACTTC. Supplemented by reference TRBV11-2 and TRBJ2-5, the full variable domain reads EAGVAQSPRYKIIEKRQSVAFWCNPISGHATLYWYQQILGQGPKLLIQFQNNGVVDDSQLPKDRFSAERLKGVDSTLKIQPAKLEDSAVYLCASSSPGLGVQTQYFGPGTRLLVL.

This chain links TRBV5-1 with TRBJ1-1, with no clear D. V dropped 1 base and J dropped 3 bases, with 7 bases sitting between them. The CDR3 consists of 13 residues. The germline gives CDR1 SGHRS, CDR2 YFSETQ. CDR3 sequence reads: CASSLSMDTEAFF. In DNA form, the CDR3 reads TGCGCCAGCAGCTTGTCGATGGACACTGAAGCTTTCTTT. The full variable domain, its missing parts supplied by reference TRBV5-1 and TRBJ1-1, is KAGVTQTPRYLIKTRGQQVTLSCSPISGHRSVSWYQQTPGQGLQFLFEYFSETQRNKGNFPGRFSGRQFSNSRSEMNVSTLELGDSALYLCASSLSMDTEAFFGQGTRLTVV.

V is TRBV2 and J is TRBJ1-2; D remains unclear. V lost 6 bases to trimming and J lost 4 bases, with 15 bases between them. CDR3 length: 14 amino acids. Germline CDR1 is SNHLY and CDR2 is FYNNEI. The CDR3 DNA reads TGTGCCAGCAGGCCATCACAGTTACTCTATGGCTACACCTTC. Translated, it gives CASRPSQLLYGYTF.

This clonotype was detected only a few times. The chain carries TRBV18 and TRBJ2-5; D is unclear. CDR3 length: 13 residues. The V end was cut by 3 bases, the J end by 5 bases, with 10 bases between. Germline V lookup: CDR1 KGHSH, CDR2 LQKENI. In DNA, the CDR3 is TGTGCCAGCTCACCGGGCGTCTCGGAGACCCAGTACTTC. Translated: CASSPGVSETQYF.

The table lists this clonotype with a few counts. The chain joins TRBV7-2 to TRBJ2-1, with a possible D match to TRBD2 (6 bases). CDR1 is SGHTA and CDR2 is FQGNSA in the germline V gene. The CDR3 sequence is 14 residues long. V was clipped by 5 bases and J by 4 bases, with 12 bases between them. Here the CDR3 DNA reads TGTGCCAGCAGCCGGGACTGGAAGTACAATGAGCAGTTCTTC. Translated: CASSRDWKYNEQFF. Full variable domain (rest looked up from reference TRBV7-2 and TRBJ2-1): GAGVSQSPSNKVTEKGKDVELRCDPISGHTALYWYRQSLGQGLEFLIYFQGNSAPDKSGLPSDRFSAERTGGSVSTLTIQRTQQEDSAVYLCASSRDWKYNEQFFGPGTRLTVL.

This clonotype has only a few counts. The chain links TRBV3-1 to TRBJ2-7, with 8 bases fitting TRBD1. Germline-derived CDR1 and CDR2 are LGHDT and YNNKEL (reference sequence). The CDR3 extends over 15 amino acids. The junction had 8 bases not matched to a gene; V was cut back by 1 base and J by 6 bases. The CDR3 loop is CASSQGRGQGREQYF. In DNA form, the CDR3 reads TGTGCCAGCAGCCAAGGTCGAGGACAGGGTCGCGAGCAGTACTTC.

This rearrangement joins TRBV19 to TRBJ1-6; no reliable D call. This CDR3 has 16 amino acids. CDR1 is LNHDA and CDR2 is SQIVND in the germline V gene (reference sequence). V dropped 0 bases and J dropped 7 bases, with 13 bases sitting between them. For the CDR3, the DNA is TGTGCCAGTAGTATAGATTCGGGCACACCAAATTCACCCCTCCACTTT. Protein: CASSIDSGTPNSPLHF.

This clonotype came up a few times. This chain joins TRBV15 and TRBJ2-3; tentative D call: TRBD2 (6 bases). Germline loops: CDR1 LNHNV, CDR2 YYDKDF (reference sequence). The CDR3 sequence is 14 residues long. The ends were cut back, 3 bases at V and 3 bases at J, with 10 bases in the middle. In DNA, the CDR3 is TGTGCCACCAGCAGGGGCGGGGTAACAGATACGCAGTATTTT. It specifies CATSRGGVTDTQYF.

V usage is TRBV7-2 and J usage is TRBJ1-5; D gene unclear. The CDR3 has 13 amino acids. V lost 2 bases to trimming and J lost 7 bases, with 9 bases between them. The V gene's germline CDR1 is SGHTA and CDR2 FQGNSA. The CDR3 coding sequence is TGTGCCAGCAGCTTACTGAACAGCCAGCCCCAGCATTTT. Residues: CASSLLNSQPQHF.

This clonotype was counted only a few times. The rearrangement links TRBV7-9 to TRBJ1-2; no reliable D call. V lost 6 bases, J lost 0 bases, and 17 bases lay in between. The CDR3 is 16 residues long. Germline values: CDR1 SEHNR, CDR2 FQNEAQ (reference sequence). In DNA form, the CDR3 reads TGTGCCAGCAGACCAGTGAGGCCAGCGACTAACTATGGCTACACCTTC. Translation gives CASRPVRPATNYGYTF.

This clonotype came up a few times. V gene TRBV28 combines with J gene TRBJ2-7; D not certain. Per the germline V gene, CDR1 is MDHEN and CDR2 is SYDVKM. The V gene lost 1 base and the J gene lost 2 bases, with 12 bases spanning the gap. The CDR3 extends over 15 amino acids. Here the CDR3 reads CASSLYATRAYEQYF. The CDR3 DNA follows: TGTGCCAGCAGTTTATATGCCACCCGAGCCTACGAGCAGTACTTC.